Listed below are T cell receptor beta chains from one sample, sequenced in a study of blood T cells in healthy people across ages. MiXCR was run by TCRdb on the 5' RACE reads, yielding one entry per CDR3 protein. The sample shows 350,000 to 450,000 distinct CDR3 sequences, 45% to 65% of them seen only once. Specimen: blood. These receptors were taken from a man aged 60 to 75 in good health. Each CDR3 is given with its conserved first and last residue. D genes are given only for firm matches. Size tells how often a clone was seen (once, few, many) or the class of an expanded clone, and some rows leave it out.

V gene	J gene	D gene	clone size	CDR3 DNA	CDR3 protein
TRBV4-3	TRBJ2-7	.	.	TGCGCCAGCAGCCAAGACCAGGGGGGTTCCTACGAGCAGTACTTC	CASSQDQGGSYEQYF
TRBV28	TRBJ2-1	TRBD2	.	TGTGCCAGCAGCTGGGGGGGGTCGTATAATGAGCAGTTCTTC	CASSWGGSYNEQFF
TRBV28	TRBJ2-7	.	.	TGTGCCACCCACGGGCCCTCCTACGAGCAGTACTTC	CATHGPSYEQYF
TRBV4-1	TRBJ1-1	.	.	TGCGCCAGCAGCCAAGTCAAAGCATGGGGCACTGAAGCTTTCTTT	CASSQVKAWGTEAFF
TRBV2	TRBJ2-7	.	.	TGTGCCAGCAGCCTACAGGGCTTGAATGGGGATGAGCAGTACTTC	CASSLQGLNGDEQYF
TRBV7-9	TRBJ2-3	.	.	TGTGCCAGCAGCCCCGGGGACTTCGTTAGCACAGAGACGCAGTATTTT	CASSPGDFVSTETQYF
TRBV12-3/TRBV12-4	TRBJ2-3	.	.	TGTGCCAGCAGTTTGGGGCAGGCTGCGGAAGATACGCAGTATTTT	CASSLGQAAEDTQYF
TRBV7-8	TRBJ2-3	.	.	TGTGCCAGCAGCTTAGCTACTGGAGGCCTTTTGGATACGCAGTATTTT	CASSLATGGLLDTQYF
TRBV29-1	TRBJ2-7	TRBD1	many	TGCAGCGTTGGAGGGCAGGGGGCTTACGAGCAGTACTTC	CSVGGQGAYEQYF
TRBV12-3/TRBV12-4	TRBJ2-5	.	many	TGTGCCACCAGCGACCGGGAGACCCAGTACTTC	CATSDRETQYF
TRBV7-3	TRBJ2-3	.	.	TGTGCCAGCAGCGCCAACATACTCACAGATACGCAGTATTTT	CASSANILTDTQYF
TRBV18	TRBJ2-3	TRBD2	.	TGTGCCAGCTCACCAGGCGTCCAGAGCGGGGGAGATACGCAGTATTTT	CASSPGVQSGGDTQYF
TRBV20-1	TRBJ1-2	.	.	TGCAGTGCTAGATATCGCAGGGGCCCATCCCCCTATGGCTACACCTTC	CSARYRRGPSPYGYTF
TRBV29-1	TRBJ2-3	.	few	TGCAGCGTTGAAGATCCCAGGGCTGGTCGTACGCAGTATTTT	CSVEDPRAGRTQYF
TRBV24-1	TRBJ2-3	TRBD1	.	TGTGCCACCAGTGGGGGGATCAGGGGGCAGATGTTGGATACGCAGTATTTT	CATSGGIRGQMLDTQYF
TRBV7-2	TRBJ2-7	.	.	TGTGCCAGCAGTACCCTAGATTTCGAGCAGTACTTC	CASSTLDFEQYF
TRBV7-2	TRBJ2-1	TRBD2	few	TGTGCCAGCAGCTCCCCAGGGGCAGGACTAGCAGGGGAAATTGAGCAGTTCTTC	CASSSPGAGLAGEIEQFF
TRBV18	TRBJ2-7	TRBD1	.	TGTGCCAGCTCACAACCCGGGGGGACAGGGCCCTACGAGCAGTACTTC	CASSQPGGTGPYEQYF
TRBV7-2	TRBJ1-1	.	.	TGTGCCAGCAGCTTAGCTGGGGGGATTGGGACTGAAGCTTTCTTT	CASSLAGGIGTEAFF
TRBV15	TRBJ1-1	.	.	TGTGCCACCAGCAGACCCGGGACCCAGATGAACACTGAAGCTTTCTTT	CATSRPGTQMNTEAFF
TRBV27	TRBJ2-6	.	few	TGTGCCAGCAGTCGTGGGAGGCGGGCTGGGGCCAACGTCCTGACTTTC	CASSRGRRAGANVLTF
TRBV29-1	TRBJ1-1	.	.	TGCAGCGTTGACCTCGTGGGACCCCTTGACAATGAAGCTTTCTTT	CSVDLVGPLDNEAFF
TRBV4-3	TRBJ1-2	TRBD1	few	TGCGCCAGCAGCCAAGACCTACATAGAGACGGGACAGGGGGGAGCTATGGCTACACCTTC	CASSQDLHRDGTGGSYGYTF
TRBV27	TRBJ2-7	.	.	TGTGCCAGCAGTTCTCCTCAGGGGTCAACCTACGAGCAGTACTTC	CASSSPQGSTYEQYF
TRBV20-1	TRBJ2-7	TRBD1	.	TGCAGTGCTAGTAACAGGGGAAGAGGCGAGCAGTACTTC	CSASNRGRGEQYF
TRBV11-2	TRBJ1-2	.	.	TGTGCCAGCAGCTTAGGCTTCAGACTCTATGGCTACACCTTC	CASSLGFRLYGYTF
TRBV5-1	TRBJ2-5	.	.	TGCGCCAGCAGCCTACATGCAGGGCAAGAGACCCAGTACTTC	CASSLHAGQETQYF
TRBV12-3/TRBV12-4	TRBJ2-3	.	.	TGTGCCAGCAGTCACCCCGGGTGGAGGGTGAACACAGATACGCAGTATTTT	CASSHPGWRVNTDTQYF